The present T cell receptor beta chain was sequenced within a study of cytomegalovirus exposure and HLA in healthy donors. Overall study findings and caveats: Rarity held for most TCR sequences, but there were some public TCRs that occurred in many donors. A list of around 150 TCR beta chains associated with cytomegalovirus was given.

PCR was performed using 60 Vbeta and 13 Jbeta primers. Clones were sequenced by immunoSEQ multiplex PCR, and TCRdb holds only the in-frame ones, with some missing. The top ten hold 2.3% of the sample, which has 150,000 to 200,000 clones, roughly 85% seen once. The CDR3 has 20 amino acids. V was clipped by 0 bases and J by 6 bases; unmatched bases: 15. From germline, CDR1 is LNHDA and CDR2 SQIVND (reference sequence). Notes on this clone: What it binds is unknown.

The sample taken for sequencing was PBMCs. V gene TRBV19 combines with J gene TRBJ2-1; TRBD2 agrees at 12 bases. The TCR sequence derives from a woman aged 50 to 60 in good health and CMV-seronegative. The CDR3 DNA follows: TGTGCCAGTAGTATAGACCCACACCAAATCCTAGCGGGAGGGGGCAATGAGCAGTTCTTC. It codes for CASSIDPHQILAGGGNEQFF.